Listed here is a single T cell receptor beta chain. What it binds is unknown. The protocol was immunoSEQ multiplex PCR, while the TCRdb copy is restricted to in-frame clones and leaves out a portion. The sample carries approximately 340,000 clones, just over 90% recorded once. This entry is derived from a study of Ad26.COV2.S vaccination and SARS-CoV-2 variants. CDR3 length: 15 residues. Trimming removed 0 bases from V and 2 bases from J; junction bases left unmatched: 1. Looked up from germline, CDR1 is LGHNT and CDR2 is FRNRAP. Study-wide results and caveats: CD8+ and CD4+ T cells specific for spike reportedly responded with substantial breadth after vaccination.

The sequencing here drew on peripheral blood, taken after recovery from COVID-19. This receptor was obtained from a human donor who had recovered from COVID-19. The chain couples TRBV12-5 to TRBJ1-1, with 9 bases that match TRBD1. CDR3 nucleotide sequence: TGTGCTAGTGGTTTGGTACAGGGGGCAAACACTGAAGCTTTCTTT. Its translation: CASGLVQGANTEAFF.